This T cell receptor beta chain was recorded in a study of blood T cell repertoires in COVID-19. Study context: COVID-19 samples collected from the United States, Italy and Spain covered acute and convalescent phases.

Sequenced by immunoSEQ multiplex PCR; TCRdb stores in-frame clones only, minus some. The data show fewer than 80,000 clones, approximately 90% seen once. The CDR3 loop spans 18 amino acids. The V segment lost 4 bases and the J segment 8 bases; nucleotides outside the gene matches: 19. Germline lookup yields CDR1 MDHEN and CDR2 SYDVKM. The sample consisted of peripheral blood. The receptor comes from a human donor in a cohort sampled during active COVID-19. The chain links TRBV28 to TRBJ2-3; 9 bases line up with TRBD1. CDR3 region: CASSSPSGWGQGQLTQYF. CDR3 in DNA: TGTGCCAGCAGTTCGCCGAGTGGCTGGGGACAGGGACAACTTACGCAGTATTTT.